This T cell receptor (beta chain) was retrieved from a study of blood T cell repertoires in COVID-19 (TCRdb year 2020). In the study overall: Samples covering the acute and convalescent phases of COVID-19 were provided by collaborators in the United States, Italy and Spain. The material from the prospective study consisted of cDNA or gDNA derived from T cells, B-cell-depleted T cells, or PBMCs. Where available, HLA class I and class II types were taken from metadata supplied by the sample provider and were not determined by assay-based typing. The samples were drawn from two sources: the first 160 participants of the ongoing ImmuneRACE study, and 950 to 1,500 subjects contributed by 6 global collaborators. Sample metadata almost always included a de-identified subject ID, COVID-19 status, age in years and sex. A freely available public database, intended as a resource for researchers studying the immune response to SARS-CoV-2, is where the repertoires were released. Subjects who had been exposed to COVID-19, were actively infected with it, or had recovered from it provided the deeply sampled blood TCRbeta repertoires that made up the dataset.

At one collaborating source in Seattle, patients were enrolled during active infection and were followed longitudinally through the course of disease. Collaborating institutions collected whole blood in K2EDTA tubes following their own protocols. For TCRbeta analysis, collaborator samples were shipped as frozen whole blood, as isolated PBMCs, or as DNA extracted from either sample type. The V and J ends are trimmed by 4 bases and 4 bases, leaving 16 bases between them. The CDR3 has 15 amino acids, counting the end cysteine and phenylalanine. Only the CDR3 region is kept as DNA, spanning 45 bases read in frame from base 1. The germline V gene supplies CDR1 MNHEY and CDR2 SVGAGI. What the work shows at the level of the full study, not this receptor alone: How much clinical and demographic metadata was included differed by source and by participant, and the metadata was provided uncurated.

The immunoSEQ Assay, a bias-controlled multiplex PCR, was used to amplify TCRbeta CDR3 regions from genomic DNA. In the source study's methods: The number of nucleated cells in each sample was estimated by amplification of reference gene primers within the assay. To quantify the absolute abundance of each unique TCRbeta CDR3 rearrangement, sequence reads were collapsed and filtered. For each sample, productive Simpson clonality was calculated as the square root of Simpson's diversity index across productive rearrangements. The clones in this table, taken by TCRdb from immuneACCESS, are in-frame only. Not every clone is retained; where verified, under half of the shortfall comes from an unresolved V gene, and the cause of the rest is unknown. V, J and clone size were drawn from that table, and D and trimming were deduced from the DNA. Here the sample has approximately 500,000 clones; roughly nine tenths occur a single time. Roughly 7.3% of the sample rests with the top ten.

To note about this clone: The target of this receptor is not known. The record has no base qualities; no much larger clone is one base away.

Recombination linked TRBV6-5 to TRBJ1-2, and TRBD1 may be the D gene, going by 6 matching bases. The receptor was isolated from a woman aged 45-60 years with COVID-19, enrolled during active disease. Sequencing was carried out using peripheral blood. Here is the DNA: TGTGCCAGCAGTTCGGACAGCACCCGACCCTATGGCTACACCTTC. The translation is CASSSDSTRPYGYTF.